This T cell receptor beta chain was recovered during a study of T cell responses to AZD1222 COVID-19 vaccine (dated by TCRdb to about 2021). Regarding the research as a whole: Because spike-specific TCR depth and breadth did not differ between the two schedules, AZD1222 recipients who got a second dose at roughly 4 weeks were pooled with those who got a second dose at roughly 12 weeks. A total of 233 trial participants underwent TCR sequencing, of whom nearly 210 received two doses of AZD1222 and some 25 received two doses of the MenACWY control vaccine. Trial participants were enrolled by age into subgroups of 18-55, 56-69 and 70-plus years, and approximately 150, 30 and 60 TCR-sequenced participants, respectively, were included in these subgroups. Results and caveats for the whole study, not just this receptor: Vaccine-associated CD4 TCRs spanned the whole spike protein, with dominant responses in regions 160-218 and 743-854. In the small 56-69-year group, the increase in depth fell short of significance, most likely because of low power. Because no day 14 peak-response samples were available, the repertoires could be characterized only after the peak T cell response. Participants were mostly white British, with more females than males. The authors suggested clonal diversity may have been underestimated. After two AZD1222 doses, spike-specific TCR breadth and depth were significantly higher than at day 0 and than in MenACWY recipients. Reportedly, close to half of the unique spike-specific TCRs recognized epitopes lying outside the regions that are mutated in the B.1.351 and B.1.1.7 variants. Conclusions about previously exposed vaccinees are limited because only 6 or 7 AZD1222 recipients were SARS-CoV-2 seropositive at baseline.

The intended sense of this specimen's time point label: baseline before first vaccination. Vaccinee samples came from UK trials COV001 and COV002, including a single-blind randomized controlled phase 2/3 trial of AZD1222 (ChAdOx1 nCoV-19) in healthy adults. For TCRbeta chain sequencing, PBMC samples were collected from trial participants at day 0 and at day 28 after the second dose. Including cysteine and phenylalanine, the CDR3 has 13 amino acids. The kept DNA is CDR3 alone, 39 bases in frame from the first base. V gives up 4 bases and J gives up 2 bases, and the segment between their germline ends measures 5 bases. Turning to this clone: The target of this receptor is not known. Base qualities are not at hand, and no much larger clone is one base apart.

The CDR3 regions of human TCRbeta chains were subjected to immunosequencing. Per the authors' processing: TCRs in the repertoires were compared against a reference library of SARS-CoV-2-specific TCRs that had been generated with the MIRA antigen-specificity platform. Breadth was defined as the fraction of unique TCRs that were SARS-CoV-2-associated, and depth was defined as the fraction of total T cells that were SARS-CoV-2-associated. Using the MIRA data, each spike-specific TCR was assigned both to the spike region to which the TCR was reactive and to a CD4 or CD8 class. Log10-transformed breadth and depth values were compared by one-way ANOVA with Sidak's multiple comparisons tests. This immuneACCESS table, as held by TCRdb, lists in-frame sequences with V and J called but not all clones. Of the missing ones, under half trace to an unresolved V gene in checked studies; the others have no known cause. D and trimming come from the DNA, and the V and J calls and clone size come from that table. In this sample the table shows roughly 100,000 clones, roughly 90% of which occur a single time. The ten largest clonotypes hold 16% of the sample.

The sequence was obtained from an adult in good health. The starting material was peripheral blood, obtained on day 0 of AZD1222 vaccination. This chain is built from TRBV12-3 or TRBV12-4 and TRBJ2-2; the D gene cannot be resolved reliably. The DNA sequence follows: TGTGCCAGCAGTTATATCAACACCGGGGAGCTGTTTTTT. Translated, this is CASSYINTGELFF.